The clone carrying this T cell receptor (beta chain) was observed a single time. These data originate in a study of blood T cell repertoires in COVID-19. About the research overall: Samples of COVID-19 (acute and convalescent) were obtained from the United States, Italy and Spain. From T cells, B-cell-depleted T cells, or PBMCs came the material, which was cDNA or gDNA.

Original processing notes: Reference gene primer amplification yielded estimated nucleated cell counts. Using immunoSEQ multiplex PCR, the repertoire was profiled, and TCRdb retains in-frame clones only, with some absent. Clonal size and the V and J genes are those of that table, whereas D and trimming came from the DNA. The sample has around 260,000 clones, nearly 90% seen once. Sequencing was done on a sample of peripheral blood. The receptor was derived from a human donor in a cohort sampled during active COVID-19.

CDR3: CASGAGGGFGYTF. Written as DNA, the CDR3 is TGTGCCAGCGGGGCTGGGGGGGGCTTTGGCTACACCTTC. The rearrangement links TRBV6-5 to TRBJ1-2; possibly TRBD1 for D (6 bases). The CDR3 runs 13 residues. The germline V gene encodes CDR1 MNHEY and CDR2 SVGAGI. V dropped 8 bases and J dropped 7 bases, with 17 bases sitting between them.